This T cell receptor beta chain came from a study of T cells expressing NK-cell markers. Study overall: Serological testing identified most of the eight sequenced donors as HCMV-seropositive and one as seronegative.

The CDR3 contains 14 residues. Study results and limitations: Dominant NKG2C+ clonotypes accounted for about 1.0-8% of CD8+ T cells in 5 to 7 donors.

Comment on this clonotype: Its matching antigen is unknown.

TCR beta cDNA was generated via 5'RACE template switching incorporating UMIs. Following a re-call of the 5' RACE reads, TCRdb has one entry per CDR3 protein and lacks DNA. The repertoire shows 300,000 to 500,000 distinct CDR3 sequences; the top ten hold about 10%. The sequenced sample consisted of blood T cells: a sorted CD56 or NKG2C T cell subset, CD4+ or CD8+ T cells, or bulk PBMC T cells (not recorded which). The receptor was derived from a woman between 50 and 59 years old in good health. This sequence joins TRBV12-3 or TRBV12-4 and TRBJ2-5; TCRdb names TRBD2, which stays unverified in the absence of DNA. The chain's CDR3 is CASSSGRAGETQYF.